This T cell receptor beta chain is from a study of Graves' ophthalmopathy and Graves' hyperthyroidism. TCR beta CDR3 regions were amplified from RNA transcripts. A first-round RT-PCR used HTBI primers, followed by a second-round multiplex PCR. TCRdb ran MiXCR on the multiplex PCR reads and lists one entry per CDR3 protein. The sample carries a few hundred thousand distinct CDR3 sequences, less than 40% recorded once. Germline trimming cut 5 bases from V and 2 bases from J; bases unmatched to any gene: 7. Germline V lookup: CDR1 LNHNV, CDR2 YYDKDF (reference sequence). This CDR3 is 15 amino acids long.

The specimen was peripheral blood or thyroid tissue (not recorded which). The sequence derives from an adult man with Graves' hyperthyroidism. The gene calls are TRBV15 and TRBJ1-2; 8 bases align to TRBD1. The CDR3 sequence: CATSGDRGTNYGYTF. DNA of the CDR3: TGTGCCACCAGCGGCGACAGGGGCACCAACTATGGCTACACCTTC.